This T cell receptor (beta chain) was sequenced in a study of immune evolution from preneoplasia to lung adenocarcinoma. Study-wide results and caveats: Compared with EGFR-mutant or double wild-type lesions, KRAS-mutant nodules were more clonal. Later-stage lesions appeared to have more T cells, more diversity, less clonality.

The table came from immunoSEQ multiplex PCR; TCRdb's copy has only in-frame clones and leaves some out. The data hold under 7,000 clones, with nearly 80% observed a single time. The length of the CDR3 is 14 residues. Germline V lookup: CDR1 ENHRY, CDR2 SYGVKD. V was pared by 2 bases and J by 7 bases, with 11 bases between. This clone was picked up a small number of times. Its antigen is not known. Between about 2013 and 2018, patients underwent resection in Japan or China. Macro-dissection enriched premalignant or tumor cells before nucleic acid extraction. Sequencing used FFPE minimally invasive lung adenocarcinoma tissue. The chain uses TRBV10-3 and TRBJ2-2; D is possibly TRBD2 (5 bases). This TCR was sampled from a person aged 55-79 years with lung adenocarcinoma. The CDR3 region is CAISEAFEGGELFF. Here the CDR3 DNA reads TGTGCCATCAGTGAGGCCTTTGAGGGCGGGGAGCTGTTTTTT.